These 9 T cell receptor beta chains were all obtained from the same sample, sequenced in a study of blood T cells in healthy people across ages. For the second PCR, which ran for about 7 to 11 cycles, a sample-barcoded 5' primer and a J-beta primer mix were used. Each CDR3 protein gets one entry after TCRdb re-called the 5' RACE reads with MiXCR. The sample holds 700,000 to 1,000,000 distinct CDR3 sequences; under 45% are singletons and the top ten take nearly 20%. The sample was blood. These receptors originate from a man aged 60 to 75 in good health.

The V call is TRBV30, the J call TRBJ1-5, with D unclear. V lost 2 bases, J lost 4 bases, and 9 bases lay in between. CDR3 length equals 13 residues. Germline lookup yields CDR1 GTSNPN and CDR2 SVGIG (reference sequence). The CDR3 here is CAWSSGTNQPQHF. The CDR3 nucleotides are TGTGCCTGGAGTTCGGGCACGAATCAGCCCCAGCATTTT.

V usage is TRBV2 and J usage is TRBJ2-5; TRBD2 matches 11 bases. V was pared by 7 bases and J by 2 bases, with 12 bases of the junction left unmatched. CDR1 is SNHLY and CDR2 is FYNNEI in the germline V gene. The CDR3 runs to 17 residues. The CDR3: CASNSIGIAGGQETQYF. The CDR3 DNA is TGTGCCAGCAACTCCATCGGGATAGCGGGGGGGCAAGAGACCCAGTACTTC.

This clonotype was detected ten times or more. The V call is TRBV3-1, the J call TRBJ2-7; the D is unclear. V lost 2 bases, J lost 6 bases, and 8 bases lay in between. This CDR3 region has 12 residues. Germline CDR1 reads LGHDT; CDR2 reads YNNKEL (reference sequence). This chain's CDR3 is CASSQNIAEQYF. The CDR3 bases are TGTGCCAGCAGCCAAAACATCGCCGAGCAGTACTTC.

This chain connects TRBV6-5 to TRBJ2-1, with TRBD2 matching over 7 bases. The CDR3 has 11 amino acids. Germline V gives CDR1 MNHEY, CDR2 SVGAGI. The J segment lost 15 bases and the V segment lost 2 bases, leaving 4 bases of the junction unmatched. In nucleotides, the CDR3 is TGTGCCAGCAGTTACGGGACTAAGGTGTTCTTC. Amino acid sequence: CASSYGTKVFF.

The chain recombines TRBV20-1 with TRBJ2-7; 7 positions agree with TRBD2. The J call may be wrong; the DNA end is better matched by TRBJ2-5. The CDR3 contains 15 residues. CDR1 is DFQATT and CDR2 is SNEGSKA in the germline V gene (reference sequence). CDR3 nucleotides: TGCAGTGCCCTAAGGCCGGGACTAATTAAGGAGACCCAGTACTTC. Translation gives CSALRPGLIKETQYF.

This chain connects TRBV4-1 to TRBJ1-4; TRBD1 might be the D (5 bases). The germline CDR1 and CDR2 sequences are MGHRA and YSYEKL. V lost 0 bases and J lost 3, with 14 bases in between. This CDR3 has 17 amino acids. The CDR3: CASSQDRRGASNEKLFF. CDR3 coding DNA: TGCGCCAGCAGCCAAGACCGGAGGGGTGCGTCTAATGAAAAACTGTTTTTT.

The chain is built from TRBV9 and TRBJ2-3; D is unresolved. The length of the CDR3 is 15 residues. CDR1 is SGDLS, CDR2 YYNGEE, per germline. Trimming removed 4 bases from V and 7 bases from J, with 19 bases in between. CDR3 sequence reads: CASSPDVATRNTQYF. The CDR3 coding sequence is TGTGCCAGCAGCCCGGACGTCGCCACAAGGAATACGCAGTATTTT.

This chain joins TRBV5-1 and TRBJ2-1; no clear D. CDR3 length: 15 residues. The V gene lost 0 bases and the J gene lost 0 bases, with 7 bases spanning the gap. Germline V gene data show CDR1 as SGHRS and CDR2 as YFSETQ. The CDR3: CASSLEVGSYNEQFF. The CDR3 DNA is TGCGCCAGCAGCTTGGAGGTAGGCTCCTACAATGAGCAGTTCTTC.

Written as DNA, the CDR3 is TGTGCCAGCAGCTTGGAGAGCGGGGCCTCCTACGAGCAGTACTTC. This codes for CASSLESGASYEQYF. The gene calls are TRBV7-9 and TRBJ2-7, with TRBD2 matching over 7 bases. Germline assignment: CDR1 SEHNR and CDR2 FQNEAQ (reference sequence). The CDR3 contains 15 residues. Losses at the gene ends were 3 bases for V and 0 bases for J; bases not matched to a gene: 5.